Shown below are 3 T cell receptor beta chains from a single sample sequenced in a study of blood T cell repertoires in COVID-19. Assay: immunoSEQ multiplex PCR; the TCRdb copy retains only in-frame clones and omits some. The sample includes over 350,000 clones, more than 75% of them seen just once. The source material was PBMCs or T cells enriched from blood (not recorded which). These receptor sequences come from a woman aged 30 to 39 with acute COVID-19.

This rearrangement joins TRBV28 to TRBJ1-5; perhaps TRBD1 as D (6 bases). Deletions cut 3 bases from V and 4 bases from J, with 16 bases between. The CDR3 totals 16 residues. Germline CDR1 is MDHEN and CDR2 is SYDVKM. The CDR3 region is CASSFSGARMNQPQHF. Written as DNA, the CDR3 is TGTGCCAGCAGTTTCTCAGGGGCTAGAATGAATCAGCCCCAGCATTTT.

This chain connects TRBV10-2 to TRBJ2-1; 8 bases line up with TRBD1. Germline loops: CDR1 WSHSY, CDR2 SAAADI. This CDR3 contains 13 residues. The J segment lost 7 bases and the V segment lost 9 bases, leaving 8 bases of the junction unmatched. The CDR3 DNA sequence: TGCGCCAGGGCTCAGGGGGCGCATAATGAGCAGTTCTTC. As protein: CARAQGAHNEQFF.

The V gene is TRBV27, the J gene TRBJ2-3, with TRBD2 matching over 9 bases. This CDR3 comprises 17 residues. V lost 2 bases and J lost 6; bases outside the gene matches: 12. Per germline, CDR1 MNHEY and CDR2 SMNVEV (reference sequence). The CDR3 region has the DNA TGTGCCAGCAGTTTAGGGTTGGGACTAGCAGGTTCGGATACGCAGTATTTT. Its translation: CASSLGLGLAGSDTQYF.